The 25 T cell receptor beta chains in this list originate from one sample, sequenced in a study of T-cell reconstitution after alpha-beta-depleted transplantation in children. Unique molecular identifiers were incorporated into the prepared TCRbeta library. TCRdb redid the calling of the PCR reads with MiXCR, one entry per CDR3 protein. This table has 250,000 to 350,000 distinct CDR3 sequences, over 8% appearing once. Sequenced here: PBMCs from the stem cell graft donor, sampled from the stem cell graft. The origin of the receptors is a human donor who donated a stem cell graft to a child with SCID.

This clonotype was observed at least ten times. This chain uses TRBV29-1 with TRBJ2-7; 7 bases line up with TRBD1. J gave up 2 bases and V 4 bases, and 2 bases lay outside the gene matches. Germline loops: CDR1 SQVTM, CDR2 ANQGSEA. CDR3 length: 12 residues. CDR3 residues: CSVGTGPYEQYF. CDR3 bases: TGCAGCGTTGGGACAGGTCCCTACGAGCAGTACTTC.

The chain carries TRBV6-1 and TRBJ2-1; 8 bases fit TRBD2. The CDR3 loop spans 14 amino acids. Germline CDR1 MNHNS, CDR2 SASEGT. Trimming took 6 bases from V and 7 from J; bases not matched to a gene: 8. CDR3 in amino acids: CASSGGAHRNEQFF. The CDR3 region has the DNA TGTGCCAGCAGCGGGGGGGCACATCGGAATGAGCAGTTCTTC.

This clonotype turned up a few times. The chain couples TRBV5-1 to TRBJ2-7; 9 bases match TRBD1. Germline V CDR1 and CDR2: SGHRS, YFSETQ. This CDR3 comprises 15 residues. V lost 0 bases and J lost 5; bases outside the gene matches: 6. The CDR3 DNA is TGCGCCAGCAGCTTGGGGACAGGGGCGTTGGACGAGCAGTACTTC. Translating it yields CASSLGTGALDEQYF.

The CDR3 sequence: CASHLEGLLNTEAFF. The CDR3 nucleotides are TGTGCCAGCCACCTGGAGGGACTCTTGAACACTGAAGCTTTCTTT. The rearrangement links TRBV2 to TRBJ1-1, with a weak D call TRBD1 (5 bases). Trimming removed 8 bases at V and 0 bases at J, with 16 bases between. CDR1 SNHLY and CDR2 FYNNEI come from the germline V gene. The CDR3 covers 15 residues. Based on the CDR3 plus reference TRBV2 and TRBJ1-1, the full variable domain is EPEVTQTPSHQVTQMGQEVILRCVPISNHLYFYWYRQILGQKVEFLVSFYNNEISEKSEIFDDQFSVERPDGSNFTLKIRSTKLEDSAMYFCASHLEGLLNTEAFFGQGTRLTVV.

This clonotype was seen more than once but under ten times. The chain carries TRBV12-3 or TRBV12-4 and TRBJ1-6; D gene unclear. V was shortened by 3 bases and J by 7 bases, with 7 bases between the two germline ends. CDR3 length: 13 amino acids. CDR3 nucleotide sequence: TGTGCCAGCAGTTTCAAGGAGAATTCACCCCTCCACTTT. Translating gives CASSFKENSPLHF.

This clonotype was counted at least ten times. This chain uses TRBV10-2 with TRBJ1-1; D is uncertain. Deletions cut 2 bases from V and 7 bases from J, with 5 bases between. CDR3 length: 11 residues. The germline V gene has CDR1 WSHSY and CDR2 SAAADI. CDR3 bases: TGCGCCAGCAGTGAGGGCTTTGAAGCTTTCTTT. Its protein is CASSEGFEAFF.

This clonotype has only a few counts. The genes are TRBV3-1 and TRBJ2-5, with D hard to call. V was pared by 4 bases and J by 0 bases, with 12 bases between. Looked up from germline, CDR1 is LGHDT and CDR2 is YNNKEL (reference sequence). There are 15 residues in the CDR3. As DNA, the CDR3 is TGTGCCAGCAGCCCTGCAATGAAGTACCAAGAGACCCAGTACTTC. Protein product: CASSPAMKYQETQYF.

A few counts support this clonotype. The chain employs TRBV15 and TRBJ1-2, with 8 bases matching TRBD1. Unmatched junction bases numbered 18, after V lost 8 bases and J lost 4 bases. This CDR3 has 17 amino acids. Germline values: CDR1 LNHNV, CDR2 YYDKDF (reference sequence). Here the CDR3 DNA reads TGTGCCACCGGAAAAAGAACCGGGACAGGAAGATTCTATGGCTACACCTTC. Protein product: CATGKRTGTGRFYGYTF.

This clonotype was recorded at least ten times. The J gene is TRBJ1-1, the V gene TRBV19, with D possibly matching TRBD1 (6 bases). The CDR3 runs to 13 residues. V lost 6 bases, J lost 1 base, and 9 bases lay in between. Germline CDR1 is LNHDA and CDR2 is SQIVND (reference sequence). The CDR3, as DNA: TGTGCCAGTAGAAGCAGGGGGAACACTGAAGCTTTCTTT. Protein sequence: CASRSRGNTEAFF. The whole variable domain, remainder taken from reference TRBV19 and TRBJ1-1, is DGGITQSPKYLFRKEGQNVTLSCEQNLNHDAMYWYRQDPGQGLRLIYYSQIVNDFQKGDIAEGYSVSREKKESFPLTVTSAQKNPTAFYLCASRSRGNTEAFFGQGTRLTVV.

The chain links TRBV27 to TRBJ2-1; D perhaps matches TRBD1 (6 bases). Germline values: CDR1 MNHEY, CDR2 SMNVEV (reference sequence). Trimming shortened V by 1 base and J by 8 bases, and 12 bases separated the two germline ends. This CDR3 is built from 14 residues. Written as DNA, the CDR3 is TGTGCCAGCAGTTTATACAGGGTTGGGGATGAGCAGTTCTTC. Its translation is CASSLYRVGDEQFF.

This rearrangement joins TRBV12-5 to TRBJ2-1, with 9 bases matching TRBD2. Trimming cost V 3 bases and J 5 bases; bases outside gene matches: 8. The length of the CDR3 is 16 residues. CDR1 is LGHNT, CDR2 FRNRAP, per germline. The CDR3 bases are TGTGCTAGTGGTTTCGTGGCGGGGGGGACCCACAATGAGCAGTTCTTC. This codes for CASGFVAGGTHNEQFF.

This clonotype was counted at least ten times. V gene TRBV5-1 combines with J gene TRBJ1-6; D uncertain. CDR1 is SGHRS and CDR2 is YFSETQ in the germline V gene. This CDR3 contains 12 residues. V was clipped by 2 bases and J by 5 bases, with 2 bases between them. CDR3 bases: TGCGCCAGCAGCTTCGATAATTCACCCCTCCACTTT. Amino acid sequence: CASSFDNSPLHF.

This clonotype has only a few counts. The gene calls are TRBV5-1 and TRBJ2-3; D unclear. The length of the CDR3 is 16 residues. V was trimmed by 0 bases and J by 0 bases, leaving 11 bases between them. The germline gives CDR1 SGHRS, CDR2 YFSETQ. CDR3 DNA sequence: TGCGCCAGCAGCTTGGGTCGGCAGCTAAGCACAGATACGCAGTATTTT. Translation: CASSLGRQLSTDTQYF.

The V and J genes are TRBV7-9 and TRBJ2-1, with 9 bases matching TRBD2. Germline CDR1 SEHNR, CDR2 FQNEAQ (reference sequence). This CDR3 spans 17 amino acids. J lost 5 bases, V lost 4 bases, and 12 bases had no gene match. This CDR3 is CASSSSDSGGPNNEQFF. Written as DNA, the CDR3 is TGTGCCAGCAGCTCCTCCGATAGCGGGGGCCCTAACAATGAGCAGTTCTTC. Filled out from reference TRBV7-9 and TRBJ2-1, the complete variable domain reads DTGVSQNPRHKITKRGQNVTFRCDPISEHNRLYWYRQTLGQGPEFLTYFQNEAQLEKSRLLSDRFSAERPKGSFSTLEIQRTEQGDSAMYLCASSSSDSGGPNNEQFFGPGTRLTVL.

V and J are TRBV9 and TRBJ2-5; D is unclear. Trimming removed 2 bases from V and 3 bases from J, with 11 bases in between. In germline, CDR1 is SGDLS, CDR2 YYNGEE. There are 14 residues in the CDR3. CDR3 in amino acids: CASSVSGVEETQYF. CDR3 sequence (DNA): TGTGCCAGCAGCGTCTCTGGGGTGGAAGAGACCCAGTACTTC.

This clonotype has a handful of counts. This chain joins TRBV20-1 and TRBJ2-7, with D tentatively TRBD1 (6 bases). Germline CDR1 reads DFQATT; CDR2 reads SNEGSKA (reference sequence). V lost 6 bases, J lost 3 bases, and 12 bases lay in between. This CDR3 contains 12 residues. The CDR3 reads CSADTTGYEQYF. The CDR3 nucleotides read TGCAGTGCGGATACGACAGGCTACGAGCAGTACTTC.

The V call is TRBV27, the J call TRBJ2-6; D is possibly TRBD1 or TRBD2 (7 bases each). The germline V gene has CDR1 MNHEY and CDR2 SMNVEV (reference sequence). With 3 bases removed from V and 4 bases from J, the gap between germline ends came to 25 bases. The CDR3 totals 20 residues. The CDR3 protein is CASSFEVGDREGSGANVLTF. The CDR3, as DNA: TGTGCCAGCAGTTTCGAGGTAGGAGACAGGGAGGGATCCGGGGCCAACGTCCTGACTTTC.

This clonotype turned up a few times. This chain links TRBV6-5 with TRBJ1-1, with D perhaps matching TRBD1 (5 bases). V was trimmed by 2 bases and J by 4 bases, leaving 11 bases between them. In germline, CDR1 is MNHEY, CDR2 SVGAGI. The CDR3 consists of 14 residues. The CDR3 spells CASSYGAGFTEAFF. The CDR3 bases are TGTGCCAGCAGTTACGGGGCGGGGTTCACTGAAGCTTTCTTT.

This clonotype was found many times. The CDR3 region has the DNA TGTGCCAGCAGCGAGACAGGGGCCAAAGTGGAAAAACTGTTTTTT. It translates to CASSETGAKVEKLFF. The chain couples TRBV5-6 to TRBJ1-4; 8 bases fit TRBD1. The CDR3 covers 15 residues. Unmatched junction bases numbered 10, after V lost 4 bases and J lost 8 bases. Looked up from germline, CDR1 is SGHDT and CDR2 is YYEEEE.

This chain links TRBV5-1 with TRBJ2-3, with D perhaps being TRBD1 or TRBD2 (5 bases each). Germline assignment: CDR1 SGHRS and CDR2 YFSETQ. The CDR3 consists of 13 residues. V lost 4 bases and J lost 2, with 8 bases in between. The CDR3 region has the DNA TGCGCCAGCAGCAACGGGACCACAGATACGCAGTATTTT. Its translation is CASSNGTTDTQYF.

This clonotype occurred many times. The chain is built from TRBV9 and TRBJ1-1; 7 bases line up with TRBD1. The length of the CDR3 is 15 residues. V was clipped by 3 bases and J by 12 bases; unmatched bases: 17. The germline CDR1 and CDR2 sequences are SGDLS and YYNGEE. DNA for the CDR3: TGTGCCAGCAGCGCTACCACGCCAGAGACAGGGCAGCCTTTCTTT. It specifies CASSATTPETGQPFF.

The rearrangement uses TRBV11-2 and TRBJ2-1; 13 bases fit TRBD2. J was trimmed by 3 bases and V by 4 bases; bases with no gene match: 12. This CDR3 has 19 residues. Looked up from germline, CDR1 is SGHAT and CDR2 is FQNNGV. The CDR3 reads CASSSPRTSGGGDYNEQFF. CDR3 coding DNA: TGTGCCAGCAGCTCCCCTAGAACTAGCGGGGGGGGTGACTACAATGAGCAGTTCTTC.

The chain combines TRBV11-2 with TRBJ2-2, with a tentative D call TRBD2 (6 bases). In germline, CDR1 is SGHAT, CDR2 FQNNGV. The CDR3 consists of 18 residues. With 0 bases removed from V and 0 bases from J, the gap between germline ends came to 14 bases. The CDR3 DNA sequence: TGTGCCAGCAGCTTAGACTCCGGGGGAACCGCGAACACCGGGGAGCTGTTTTTT. This sequence encodes CASSLDSGGTANTGELFF.

The rearrangement uses TRBV7-9 and TRBJ1-2, with D hard to call. CDR1 and CDR2 from the germline V gene are SEHNR and FQNEAQ (reference sequence). The CDR3 runs 13 residues. V was pared by 8 bases and J by 2 bases, with 12 bases between. Written as DNA, the CDR3 is TGTGCCAGCGAGGGAGGGTTAAACTATGGCTACACCTTC. This codes for CASEGGLNYGYTF.

This clonotype has more than one count but fewer than ten. V usage is TRBV20-1 and J usage is TRBJ2-7, with D tentatively TRBD1 or TRBD2 (5 bases each). This CDR3 contains 12 residues. Trimming cost V 5 bases and J 0 bases, with 8 bases left between them. Per germline, CDR1 DFQATT and CDR2 SNEGSKA (reference sequence). The CDR3 reads CSARDRSYEQYF. CDR3 nucleotide sequence: TGCAGTGCTCGGGACCGCTCCTACGAGCAGTACTTC.